The present T cell receptor beta chain was sequenced within a study of T cell repertoires in cytomegalovirus infection (dated by TCRdb to about 2019). Concerning the study at large: Because public TCR beta signatures pointed to carriage of CMV infection together with the matching HLA type, the HLA type of each donor mattered for the analysis.

From its cysteine to its phenylalanine, the CDR3 spans 18 amino acids. The DNA shown is the 54-base CDR3, in frame from base 1. According to the germline V gene, CDR1 reads SGHVS and CDR2 reads FQNEAQ. At the junction V is shortened by 4 bases and J by 5 bases, with 27 bases in between. Only a few counts were recorded for this clonotype. Its antigen target is currently unknown. No quality values exist for individual bases; no much larger clone is one base distant. Sequenced on an Illumina HiSeq 1500. TCRdb trimmed public reads at Q25 via fastp, called clones via MiXCR and kept in-frame beta chains. Identical CDR3 proteins give one entry, which carries the most common genes and DNA. For this sample the table gives roughly 310,000 distinct CDR3 sequences, of which roughly 15% were detected only once. In total, the top ten clones hold around 12% of the sample. General study outcomes and caveats: In both this cohort and an independent cohort of 352 donors, the cumulative frequency of public TCR beta family members distinguished carriers of CMV infection plus the relevant HLA type. The ex vivo response was dominated by HLA-C-restricted CMV-specific TCR beta clonotypes, and the single most frequent clonotype in two of eight donors was supplied by these HLA-C-restricted clonotypes.

This TCR was recovered from a human donor in good health (CMV status not recorded). Some clones in this sample may be carry-over from other donors' samples. Sequencing used PBMCs. Rearrangement joined TRBV7-8 to TRBJ2-7, and TRBD2 may be the D gene, going by 6 matching bases. In nucleotide form, the sequence is TGTGCCAGCAGCTCGGCCGGGAAACTGTGGGACTTTACAGACGAGCAGTACTTC. Its protein product is CASSSAGKLWDFTDEQYF. With all but the CDR3 taken from the reference TRBV7-8 and TRBJ2-7 genes, the full variable domain is: GAGVSQSPRYKVAKRGQDVALRCDPISGHVSLFWYQQALGQGPEFLTYFQNEAQLDKSGLPSDRFFAERPEGSVSTLKIQRTQQEDSAVYLCASSSAGKLWDFTDEQYFGPGTRLTVT.